The 32 T cell receptor beta chains below were found in one sample sequenced in a study of spatial heterogeneity in lung cancer (dated by TCRdb to about 2019). What this sample's time point label stands for: sample taken at primary tumor resection. Receptors were amplified or captured by 5' RACE. Sequencing instrument: NextSeq 500. The public reads were reanalyzed by TCRdb: fastp trimming at Q25, MiXCR alignment, in-frame beta chains only. Every CDR3 protein is listed once, alongside the most common genes and DNA of its rows. This sample comprises more than 4,500 distinct CDR3 sequences, about 3.9% of them detected only once. Of the sample, roughly an eighth is held by the ten largest clones. Sequenced material: normal lung tissue next to the tumor, taken at surgery. The receptors originated from a male donor with early-stage non-small cell lung cancer.

Points on this clonotype: This may come from a read error, since a much larger clone is one base off. This rearrangement joins TRBV7-2 to TRBJ2-2, with no clear D. This CDR3 spans 15 amino acids. V was clipped by 4 bases and J by 7 bases, with 16 bases between them. Germline CDR1 and CDR2: SGHTA and FQGNSA. The CDR3 nucleotides read TGTGCCAGCAGCTCCTTATTATCTACAGTCGGGGAGCTGTTTTTT. This gives the protein CASSSLLSTVGELFF.

This clonotype appeared a few times. This chain connects TRBV20-1 to TRBJ2-1; TRBD2 aligns across 7 bases. The length of the CDR3 is 16 residues. With V trimmed by 5 bases and J by 4 bases, 14 bases remained unmatched. Germline CDR1 DFQATT, CDR2 SNEGSKA (reference sequence). CDR3 sequence reads: CSAVPIPAGQYNEQFF. CDR3 sequence (DNA): TGCAGTGCTGTACCGATACCAGCGGGGCAATACAATGAGCAGTTCTTC.

This clonotype is termed medium-sized. The chain links TRBV20-1 to TRBJ2-7, with TRBD2 as a possible D gene (7 bases). This CDR3 comprises 14 residues. Trimming stripped 3 bases from V and 2 bases from J, with 14 bases between. CDR1 and CDR2 (germline): DFQATT, SNEGSKA (reference sequence). The CDR3 sequence: CSASTRGPTYEQYF. The DNA for the CDR3 is TGCAGTGCTAGTACGCGGGGGCCTACCTACGAGCAGTACTTC.

The sample holds many counts of this clonotype. This chain links TRBV6-5 with TRBJ1-6; 7 nucleotides match TRBD1. V shed 11 bases, J shed 7 bases, and the junction held 8 bases outside the gene matches. CDR1 is MNHEY and CDR2 is SVGAGI in the germline V gene. This CDR3 region has 13 residues. CDR3 in amino acids: CACRRDSNSPLHF. The CDR3, as DNA: TGTGCCTGCCGTCGGGACAGCAATTCACCCCTCCACTTT.

Ten or more counts support this clonotype. The gene calls are TRBV10-2 and TRBJ2-3; D not resolved. Trimming left V 2 bases short and J 4 bases short, with 10 bases between. The CDR3 totals 14 residues. Germline CDR1 and CDR2: WSHSY and SAAADI. The CDR3 reads CASSEGLLPDTQYF. In DNA form, the CDR3 reads TGCGCCAGCAGTGAGGGGTTGCTTCCAGATACGCAGTATTTT.

This clonotype has ten or more counts. The junction does not match germline at one end; this may be a read error. The chain's CDR3 is CASSLTGTVTDTRYF. For the CDR3, the DNA is TGTGCCAGCAGCCTTACCGGGACGGTCACAGATACGCGGTATTTT. V is TRBV14 and J is TRBJ2-3; D may correspond to TRBD1 or TRBD2 (5 bases each). The germline gives CDR1 SGHDN, CDR2 FVKESK. The CDR3 is made up of 15 amino acids.

By proportion, this clonotype is medium-sized. The rearrangement uses TRBV11-3 and TRBJ2-1; D perhaps matches TRBD2 (6 bases). Per germline, CDR1 SGHNT and CDR2 YENEEA. V lost 3 bases, J lost 5 bases, and 14 bases lay in between. This CDR3 has 15 residues. For the CDR3, the DNA is TGTGCCAGCAGCTTTGGGGTAGCGGAGAACAATGAGCAGTTCTTC. It encodes CASSFGVAENNEQFF.

This clonotype is labeled medium-sized (0.01 to 0.1%). The chain recombines TRBV6-1 with TRBJ1-2; 9 bases align to TRBD1. CDR3 length: 15 residues. After removal of 1 base from V and 4 bases from J, the junction contained 4 bases not matched to a gene. Germline assignment: CDR1 MNHNS and CDR2 SASEGT. The CDR3 sequence: CASSEGDRETYGYTF. In DNA, the CDR3 is TGTGCCAGCAGTGAAGGGGACAGGGAGACCTATGGCTACACCTTC.

The sample holds many counts of this clonotype. The genes are TRBV19 and TRBJ2-3; D uncertain. V was shortened by 3 bases and J by 1 base, with 8 bases between the two germline ends. The CDR3 has 14 amino acids. Germline assignment: CDR1 LNHDA and CDR2 SQIVND (reference sequence). This CDR3 reads CASSMRAGTDTQYF. The CDR3 DNA is TGTGCCAGTAGTATGCGAGCTGGCACAGATACGCAGTATTTT.

Ten or more counts support this clonotype. The chain employs TRBV6-5 and TRBJ1-6; possible D gene TRBD1, 5 bases. V lost 0 bases and J 0 bases, leaving 6 bases between the germline ends. There are 16 residues in the CDR3. Germline values: CDR1 MNHEY, CDR2 SVGAGI. CDR3 coding DNA: TGTGCCAGCAGTTACTCAAGGGGCTCCTATAATTCACCCCTCCACTTT. Amino acids: CASSYSRGSYNSPLHF.

This clonotype was recorded at least ten times. The chain carries TRBV30 and TRBJ1-4, with D unresolved. The CDR3 covers 12 residues. Between the trimmed V and J ends, which lost 7 bases and 8 bases, there was a span of 14 bases. Per germline, CDR1 GTSNPN and CDR2 SVGIG (reference sequence). CDR3 bases: TGTGCCTTGGGATTAGGTGGAGAAAAACTGTTTTTT. This translates into CALGLGGEKLFF.

In its sample, this clonotype ranks as medium-sized. This chain links TRBV20-1 with TRBJ2-3; weak D call: TRBD2 (6 bases). The V end was cut by 0 bases, the J end by 0 bases, with 13 bases between. The V gene's germline CDR1 is DFQATT and CDR2 SNEGSKA (reference sequence). The CDR3 length is 16 residues. Here the CDR3 DNA reads TGCAGTGCTAGAGATGAGGCAGGACTAAGCACAGATACGCAGTATTTT. Encoded protein: CSARDEAGLSTDTQYF.

This chain joins TRBV10-3 and TRBJ2-5; D may be TRBD2 (6 bases). CDR1 is ENHRY, CDR2 SYGVKD, per germline. This CDR3 has 14 amino acids. Trimming shortened V by 2 bases and J by 5 bases, and 12 bases separated the two germline ends. The CDR3 sequence: CAISEGLRWETQYF. In DNA form, the CDR3 reads TGTGCCATCAGTGAGGGACTACGTTGGGAGACCCAGTACTTC.

The chain links TRBV2 to TRBJ2-5; D might be TRBD1 (5 bases). Per the germline V gene, CDR1 is SNHLY and CDR2 is FYNNEI. V lost 7 bases, J lost 4 bases, and 7 bases lay in between. This CDR3 comprises 11 residues. The CDR3: CASKGAETQYF. As DNA, the CDR3 is TGTGCCAGCAAAGGGGCAGAGACCCAGTACTTC.

As concerns this clonotype: The conserved phenylalanine or tryptophan normally closing the CDR3 is absent here, so this likely arose from a read error. The CDR3 spells CASSFPGGPTGELFL. CDR3 coding DNA: TGTGCCAGCAGTTTCCCGGGGGGACCTACCGGGGAGCTGTTTTTA. V usage is TRBV27 and J usage is TRBJ2-2; 7 positions match TRBD2. Trimming at V came to 3 bases and at J to 5 bases, leaving 6 bases not matched to a gene. CDR3 length: 15 residues. Looked up from germline, CDR1 is MNHEY and CDR2 is SMNVEV (reference sequence).

This clonotype rates as medium-sized. The chain carries TRBV7-9 and TRBJ2-3; TRBD2 matches at 9 bases. Germline lookup yields CDR1 SEHNR and CDR2 FQNEAQ (reference sequence). V lost 1 base to trimming and J lost 2 bases; unmatched junction nucleotides: 10. This CDR3 is built from 18 residues. As DNA, the CDR3 is TGTGCCAGCAGCTTAGTCAGCGCGGCTAGCGGGATCACAGATACGCAGTATTTT. Protein product: CASSLVSAASGITDTQYF. Filled out from reference TRBV7-9 and TRBJ2-3, the complete variable domain reads DTGVSQNPRHKITKRGQNVTFRCDPISEHNRLYWYRQTLGQGPEFLTYFQNEAQLEKSRLLSDRFSAERPKGSFSTLEIQRTEQGDSAMYLCASSLVSAASGITDTQYFGPGTRLTVL.

Concerning this clonotype: The CDR3 carries no conserved terminal phenylalanine or tryptophan, so it likely arises from a read error. The rearrangement links TRBV12-3 or TRBV12-4 to TRBJ1-4; TRBD1 agrees at 8 bases. This CDR3 has 14 residues. The V and J ends lost 9 bases and 6 bases, in that order; junction bases with no gene match: 9. The CDR3 is CASSPTTGDEKLFS. The DNA for the CDR3 is TGTGCCAGTAGTCCCACGACAGGGGATGAAAAACTGTTTTCT.

In this sample, this clonotype is medium-sized. The CDR3 sequence is CASSPGQDVDGYTF. In DNA form, the CDR3 reads TGTGCCAGCAGTCCGGGACAGGACGTAGATGGCTACACCTTC. The rearrangement links TRBV27 to TRBJ1-2; the match to TRBD1 covers 8 bases. The ends lost 5 bases at V and 6 bases at J; junction bases unmatched: 8. Germline CDR1 MNHEY, CDR2 SMNVEV (reference sequence). The CDR3 totals 14 residues.

Points on this clonotype: At one boundary the junction diverges from the germline segment, which might be a read error. The chain couples TRBV5-1 to TRBJ1-3; D not certain. CDR1 and CDR2 from the germline V gene are SGHRS and YFSETQ. The CDR3 length is 16 residues. The CDR3 protein is CASRGTPDSSANTIYF. Here the CDR3 DNA reads TGCGCCAGCAGGGGTACGCCGGACTCCTCTGCAAACACCATATATTTT. Looking up the rest from reference TRBV5-1 and TRBJ1-3 gives the full variable domain: KAGVTQTPRYLIKTRGQQVTLSCSPISGHRSVSWYQQTPGQGLQFLFEYFSETQRNKGNFPGRFSGRQFSNSRSEMNVSTLELGDSALYLCASRGTPDSSANTIYFGEGSWLTVV.

Note on this clonotype: A much more abundant neighbour one base away suggests this may be a read error. The chain has TRBV5-1 and TRBJ2-3, with 9 bases lining up with TRBD2. Germline CDR1 is SGHRS and CDR2 is YFSETQ. V was pared by 4 bases and J by 0 bases, with 12 bases of the junction left unmatched. This CDR3 contains 18 residues. CDR3 protein: CASSPWNQLAGSTDTQYF. The CDR3 DNA sequence: TGCGCCAGCAGCCCTTGGAACCAACTAGCGGGTAGCACAGATACGCAGTATTTT.

This clonotype has a count of ten or more. V is TRBV10-3 and J is TRBJ2-1; the D gene is possibly TRBD2 (7 bases). The CDR3 has 14 residues. Germline lookup yields CDR1 ENHRY and CDR2 SYGVKD. Trimming pared 8 bases from V and 8 bases from J, leaving 19 bases between. The CDR3 DNA reads as TGTGCCATCTTTGACGGGGGGCCGGGCCATGAGCAGTTCTTC. The encoded protein is CAIFDGGPGHEQFF.

This clonotype qualifies as medium-sized. V and J are TRBV19 and TRBJ1-5; maybe TRBD1 (5 bases). V dropped 4 bases and J dropped 1 base, with 11 bases sitting between them. Per germline, CDR1 LNHDA and CDR2 SQIVND (reference sequence). This CDR3 has 15 residues. CDR3 nucleotides: TGTGCCAGTAGTAGTTTGGCAGGGAGCAATCAGCCCCAGCATTTT. Translating it yields CASSSLAGSNQPQHF.

This clonotype is labeled medium-sized. This chain connects TRBV20-1 to TRBJ1-6, with TRBD1 as a possible D gene (5 bases). In germline, CDR1 is DFQATT, CDR2 SNEGSKA (reference sequence). Trimming stripped 0 bases from V and 1 base from J, with 10 bases between. The CDR3 contains 16 residues. The CDR3 nucleotides read TGCAGTGCTAGAGATGCGGGGGGGTCCTATAATTCACCCCTCCACTTT. Translated: CSARDAGGSYNSPLHF.

This clonotype appeared many times. The chain recombines TRBV19 with TRBJ2-3, with TRBD2 matching over 14 bases. The germline CDR1 and CDR2 sequences are LNHDA and SQIVND (reference sequence). This CDR3 comprises 18 residues. The V and J ends lost 6 bases and 6 bases, in that order; junction bases with no gene match: 14. CDR3 sequence: CASSFGTSGGVHWDTQYF. In DNA form, the CDR3 reads TGTGCCAGTAGCTTCGGGACTAGCGGGGGCGTCCATTGGGATACGCAGTATTTT.

This clonotype is medium-sized within its sample. The chain links TRBV20-1 to TRBJ2-3, with a tentative D call TRBD2 (6 bases). Germline V CDR1 and CDR2: DFQATT, SNEGSKA (reference sequence). The CDR3 is made up of 16 amino acids. V lost 3 bases to trimming and J lost 0 bases, with 16 bases between them. This chain's CDR3 is CSARNDRDLSTDTQYF. CDR3 sequence (DNA): TGCAGTGCTAGGAATGACCGGGACTTGAGCACAGATACGCAGTATTTT.

This clonotype was seen a handful of times. CDR3 region: CSAPPQGSYNEQFF. The CDR3 bases are TGCAGTGCGCCCCCACAGGGCTCCTACAATGAGCAGTTCTTC. The rearrangement uses TRBV20-1 and TRBJ2-1; tentative D call: TRBD1 (6 bases). There are 14 residues in the CDR3. Deletions cut 6 bases from V and 0 bases from J, with 12 bases between. Germline V gives CDR1 DFQATT, CDR2 SNEGSKA (reference sequence).

This clonotype is medium-sized by share. V and J are TRBV5-1 and TRBJ2-3; TRBD2 matches at 9 bases. Losses at the gene ends were 0 bases for V and 4 bases for J; bases not matched to a gene: 3. The CDR3 loop spans 15 amino acids. Looked up from germline, CDR1 is SGHRS and CDR2 is YFSETQ. The CDR3 region has the DNA TGCGCCAGCAGCTTGGAGGGACTAGCACCAGATACGCAGTATTTT. It specifies CASSLEGLAPDTQYF.

The table lists this clonotype with many counts. The chain combines TRBV7-9 with TRBJ2-7; D gene unclear. V was shortened by 9 bases and J by 2 bases, with 14 bases between the two germline ends. Looked up from germline, CDR1 is SEHNR and CDR2 is FQNEAQ (reference sequence). The CDR3 totals 13 residues. The CDR3 region has the DNA TGTGCCAGAACCCCTTTCGGAACCTACGAGCAGTACTTC. It is translated as CARTPFGTYEQYF. Together with reference TRBV7-9 and TRBJ2-7, the CDR3 gives the full variable domain: DTGVSQNPRHKITKRGQNVTFRCDPISEHNRLYWYRQTLGQGPEFLTYFQNEAQLEKSRLLSDRFSAERPKGSFSTLEIQRTEQGDSAMYLCARTPFGTYEQYFGPGTRLTVT.

By share, this clonotype counts as medium-sized. The chain recombines TRBV5-6 with TRBJ2-1; D remains ambiguous. The CDR3 covers 14 residues. Trimming cost V 0 bases and J 9 bases, with 13 bases left between them. The germline V gene has CDR1 SGHDT and CDR2 YYEEEE. The chain's CDR3 is CASSLATITPEQFF. The CDR3, as DNA: TGTGCCAGCAGCTTGGCTACCATAACGCCTGAGCAGTTCTTC.

This clonotype was detected ten times or more. The chain joins TRBV29-1 to TRBJ2-1, with 7 positions matching TRBD2. V lost 7 bases and J lost 1; bases outside the gene matches: 10. The CDR3 is made up of 15 amino acids. Germline CDR1 is SQVTM and CDR2 is ANQGSEA. DNA of the CDR3: TGCAGCGCACATGCAGGGAGGGGTTCCTACAATGAGCAGTTCTTC. This sequence encodes CSAHAGRGSYNEQFF.

This clonotype was seen ten or more times. The chain combines TRBV11-2 with TRBJ2-2; maybe TRBD2 (5 bases). V dropped 6 bases and J dropped 3 bases, with 14 bases sitting between them. This CDR3 comprises 15 residues. Looked up from germline, CDR1 is SGHAT and CDR2 is FQNNGV. The CDR3 region has the DNA TGTGCCAGCAGGTTGACGGCGCGGGACACCGGGGAGCTGTTTTTT. Its translation is CASRLTARDTGELFF.

By share, this clonotype ranks as medium-sized (0.01 to 0.1%). The chain recombines TRBV30 with TRBJ1-2, with a weak D call TRBD1 (5 bases). Deletions cut 8 bases from V and 4 bases from J, with 11 bases between. The germline V gene encodes CDR1 GTSNPN and CDR2 SVGIG (reference sequence). The length of the CDR3 is 11 residues. The CDR3 DNA reads as TGTGCCCGTCAGGGAACCTATGGCTACACCTTC. Translation: CARQGTYGYTF.